Sequencing of this T cell receptor beta chain was carried out in a study of yellow fever vaccine responses in identical twins. V trimming: 5 bases; J trimming: 5 bases; junction bases outside the gene matches: 11. This CDR3 spans 15 amino acids. The V gene's germline CDR1 is MGHRA and CDR2 YSYEKL. TCRdb reanalysed the RT-PCR reads using MiXCR and keeps one entry per CDR3 protein. The sample gives about 3,900 distinct CDR3 sequences, almost 75% of which show up once; about 7.5% is in the top ten. The material sequenced was T cells from blood (PBMCs), unsorted or a sorted subset (not recorded which), taken before or after yellow fever vaccination (not recorded which). This sequence originates from a woman aged 18-29 years who received the yellow fever vaccine. This chain links TRBV4-1 with TRBJ2-7, with 8 bases matching TRBD1. Here the CDR3 reads CASSIILGQGHEQYF. CDR3 DNA sequence: TGCGCCAGCAGCATTATCCTCGGACAGGGCCACGAGCAGTACTTC.